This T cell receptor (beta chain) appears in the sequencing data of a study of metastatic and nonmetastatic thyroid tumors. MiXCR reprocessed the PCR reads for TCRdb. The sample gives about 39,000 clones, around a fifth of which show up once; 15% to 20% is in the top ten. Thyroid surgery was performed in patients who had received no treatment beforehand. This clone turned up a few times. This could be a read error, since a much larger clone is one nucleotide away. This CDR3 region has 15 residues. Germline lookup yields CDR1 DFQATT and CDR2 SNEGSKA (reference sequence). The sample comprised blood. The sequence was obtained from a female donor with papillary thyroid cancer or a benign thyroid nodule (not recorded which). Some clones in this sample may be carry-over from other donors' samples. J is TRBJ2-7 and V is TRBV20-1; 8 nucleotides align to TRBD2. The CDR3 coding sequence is TGCGGTGCCAGGAAGGGCCGGGAGGGCGGCTCCCAGCAGTACTTC. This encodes CGARKGREGGSQQYF.